This TCR beta chain was sequenced for a study of post-analysis software for immune sequencing data (dated by TCRdb to between 2015 and 2016). General notes on the study: Relapsing-remitting, secondary progressive and progressive-relapsing multiple sclerosis were recorded as disease courses, and subtype annotation was lacking for some patients. The multiple sclerosis patient repertoires were compared with approximately 11 previously published healthy control repertoires from donors aged about 6 to 26 years. A subset of samples was prepared in parallel using single-end sample barcoding, then pooled and co-amplified after Illumina adapter ligation.

Many counts were recorded for this clonotype. Its antigen target is currently unknown. No much larger clonotype is one base removed from it; base qualities were not supplied. The protocol used for the library was PCR. For sequencing, an Illumina HiSeq 2500 was employed. To reduce PCR and sequencing biases, unique molecular identifiers were built into the TCR beta cDNA libraries. Every 1 to 10 million input T cells yielded approximately 500,000 cDNA molecules, meaning each molecule approximated one T cell. The same protocol used for the earlier healthy control dataset was applied to prepare and sequence the patient libraries. Samples belonging to the same batch were prepared together, multiplexed and sequenced on a shared HiSeq lane. As for the authors' bioinformatics: MIGEC was used to process the raw barcoded reads, and molecular identifier groups with only a single read were discarded before consensus assembly and CDR3 extraction. VDJtools was used for post-analysis of the clonotype tables, with diversity normalized by down-sampling every dataset to the smallest sample size. Repertoire overlap clustering matched CDR3 amino acid but not nucleotide sequences to correct batch-related cross-sample contamination. TCRdb trimmed public reads at Q25 via fastp, called clones via MiXCR and kept in-frame beta chains. Entries that share a CDR3 protein sequence are merged under the most common genes and DNA. The authors' filters were not applied to this entry. This sample is represented by hundreds of thousands of distinct CDR3 sequences; 45% of them were singletons. The top ten hold about 12% of the sample.

Findings and caveats that apply to the study as a whole: Patients showed significantly higher frequencies than controls for a handful of TRBV segments, among them TRBV5-6, TRBV5-1 and TRBV20-1. Multiple sclerosis patients had significantly lower normalized Chao1 diversity than controls, a result that suggests substantial peripheral T-cell clonal expansion. The multiple sclerosis patient group was slightly younger than the control group. Direct clustering with F measure revealed strong co-clustering of samples prepared in the same batch, which led to a batch-effect correction.

To demonstrate the VDJtools post-analysis software, TCR beta repertoires were profiled from the peripheral blood of roughly 14 young patients with multiple sclerosis. The multiple sclerosis patients were children and adolescents between roughly 6 and 16 years of age. The CDR3 measures 14 amino acids from cysteine to phenylalanine. Of the read, only the CDR3 DNA is kept; its 42 bases are in frame from base 1. Trimming takes 7 bases from V and 7 bases from J, and the germline ends sit 17 bases apart. The germline V gene (reference sequence) sets CDR1 to MNHNY and CDR2 to SVGAGI. Sequenced input: blood. The chain uses TRBV6-6 and TRBJ2-1, with the D assignment possibly TRBD1 or TRBD2, given 6 matching bases for each. The TCR comes from a girl aged 5-17 years with multiple sclerosis. The nucleotide sequence reads TGTGCCAGCAACCAGGGGTCTCGGGGGAATGAGCAGTTCTTC. Its amino acids are CASNQGSRGNEQFF.